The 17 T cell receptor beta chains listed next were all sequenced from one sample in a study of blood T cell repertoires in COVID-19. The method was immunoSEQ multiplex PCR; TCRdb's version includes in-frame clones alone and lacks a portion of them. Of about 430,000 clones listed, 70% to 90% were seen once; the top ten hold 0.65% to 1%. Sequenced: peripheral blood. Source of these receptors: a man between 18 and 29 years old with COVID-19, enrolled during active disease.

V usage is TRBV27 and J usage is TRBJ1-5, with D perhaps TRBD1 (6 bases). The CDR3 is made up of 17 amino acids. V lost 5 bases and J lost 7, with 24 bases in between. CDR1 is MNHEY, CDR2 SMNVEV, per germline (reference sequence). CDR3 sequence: CASSPPLQGGGSQPQHF. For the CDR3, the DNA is TGTGCCAGCAGTCCGCCTCTACAGGGCGGGGGGAGCCAGCCCCAGCATTTT.

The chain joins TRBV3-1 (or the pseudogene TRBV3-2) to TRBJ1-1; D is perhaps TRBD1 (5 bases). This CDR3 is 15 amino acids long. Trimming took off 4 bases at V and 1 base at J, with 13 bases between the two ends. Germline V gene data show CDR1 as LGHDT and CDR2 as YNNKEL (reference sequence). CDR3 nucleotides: TGTGCCAGCAGCCCCCGGGGGGGACGGAACACTGAAGCTTTCTTT. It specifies CASSPRGGRNTEAFF.

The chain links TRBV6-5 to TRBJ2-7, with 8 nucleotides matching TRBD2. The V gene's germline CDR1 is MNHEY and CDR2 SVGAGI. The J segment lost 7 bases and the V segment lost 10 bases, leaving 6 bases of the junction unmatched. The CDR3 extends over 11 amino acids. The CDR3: CATTAGGEQYF. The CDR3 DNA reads TGTGCCACGACGGCGGGGGGTGAGCAGTACTTC.

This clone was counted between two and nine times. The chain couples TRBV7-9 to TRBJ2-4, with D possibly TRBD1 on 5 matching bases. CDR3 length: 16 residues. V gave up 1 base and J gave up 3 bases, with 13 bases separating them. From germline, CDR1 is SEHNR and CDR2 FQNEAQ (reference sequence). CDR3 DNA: TGTGCCAGCAGCTTAGAATCTATGACAGACAAAAACATTCAGTACTTC. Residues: CASSLESMTDKNIQYF.

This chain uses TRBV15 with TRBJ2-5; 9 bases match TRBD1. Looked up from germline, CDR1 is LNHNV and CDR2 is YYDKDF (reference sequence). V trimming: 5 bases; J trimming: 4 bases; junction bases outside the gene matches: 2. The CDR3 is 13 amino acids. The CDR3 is CATSSDRGETQYF. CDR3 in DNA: TGTGCCACCAGCTCGGACAGGGGAGAGACCCAGTACTTC.

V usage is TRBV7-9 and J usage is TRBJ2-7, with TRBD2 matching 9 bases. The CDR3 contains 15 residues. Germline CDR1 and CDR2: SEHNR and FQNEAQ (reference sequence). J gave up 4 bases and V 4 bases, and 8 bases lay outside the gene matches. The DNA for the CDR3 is TGTGCCAGCAGCTCCGGACTAGCGCTGAGATACGAGCAGTACTTC. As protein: CASSSGLALRYEQYF.

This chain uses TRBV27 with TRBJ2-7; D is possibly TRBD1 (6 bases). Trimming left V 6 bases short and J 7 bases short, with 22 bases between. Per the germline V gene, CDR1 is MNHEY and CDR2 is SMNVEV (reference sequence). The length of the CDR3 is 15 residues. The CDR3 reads CASRMTTGALGEQYF. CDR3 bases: TGTGCCAGCAGAATGACGACAGGAGCCCTCGGGGAGCAGTACTTC.

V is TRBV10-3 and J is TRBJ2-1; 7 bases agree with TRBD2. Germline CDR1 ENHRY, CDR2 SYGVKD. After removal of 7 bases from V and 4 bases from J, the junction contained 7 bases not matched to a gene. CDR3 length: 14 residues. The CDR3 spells CAIMRLAEYNEQFF. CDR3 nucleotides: TGTGCCATCATGAGGCTAGCGGAATACAATGAGCAGTTCTTC.

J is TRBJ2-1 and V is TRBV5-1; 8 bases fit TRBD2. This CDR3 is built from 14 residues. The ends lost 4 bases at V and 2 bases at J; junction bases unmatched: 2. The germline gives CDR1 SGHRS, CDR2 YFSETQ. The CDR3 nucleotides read TGCGCCAGCAGCACGGGAGGGGCCTACAATGAGCAGTTCTTC. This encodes CASSTGGAYNEQFF. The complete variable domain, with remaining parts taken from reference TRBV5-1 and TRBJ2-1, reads KAGVTQTPRYLIKTRGQQVTLSCSPISGHRSVSWYQQTPGQGLQFLFEYFSETQRNKGNFPGRFSGRQFSNSRSEMNVSTLELGDSALYLCASSTGGAYNEQFFGPGTRLTVL.

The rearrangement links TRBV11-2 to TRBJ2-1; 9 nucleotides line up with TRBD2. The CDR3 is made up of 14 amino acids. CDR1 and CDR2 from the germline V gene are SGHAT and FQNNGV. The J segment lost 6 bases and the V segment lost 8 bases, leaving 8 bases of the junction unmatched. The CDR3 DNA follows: TGTGCCAGCGCGGGGGGGCCGCTGTTCAATGAGCAGTTCTTC. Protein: CASAGGPLFNEQFF.

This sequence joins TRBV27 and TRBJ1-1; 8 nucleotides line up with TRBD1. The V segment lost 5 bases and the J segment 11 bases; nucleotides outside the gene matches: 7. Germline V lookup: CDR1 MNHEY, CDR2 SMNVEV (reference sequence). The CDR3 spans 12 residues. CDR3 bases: TGTGCCAGCAGTCACACAGGGGGTGAGGCTTTCTTT. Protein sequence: CASSHTGGEAFF.

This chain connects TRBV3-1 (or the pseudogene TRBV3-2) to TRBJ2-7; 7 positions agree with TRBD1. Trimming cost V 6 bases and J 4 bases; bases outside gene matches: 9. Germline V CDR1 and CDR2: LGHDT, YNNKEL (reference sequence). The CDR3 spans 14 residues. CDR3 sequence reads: CASSPRDREYEQYF. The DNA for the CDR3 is TGTGCCAGCAGTCCTCGTGACAGGGAGTACGAGCAGTACTTC.

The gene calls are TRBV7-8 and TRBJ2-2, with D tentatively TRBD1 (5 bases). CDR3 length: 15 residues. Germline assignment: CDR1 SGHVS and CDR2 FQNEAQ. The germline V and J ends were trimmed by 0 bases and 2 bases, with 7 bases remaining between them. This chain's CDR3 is CASSLADRNTGELFF. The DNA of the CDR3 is TGTGCCAGCAGCTTAGCCGACAGAAACACCGGGGAGCTGTTTTTT.

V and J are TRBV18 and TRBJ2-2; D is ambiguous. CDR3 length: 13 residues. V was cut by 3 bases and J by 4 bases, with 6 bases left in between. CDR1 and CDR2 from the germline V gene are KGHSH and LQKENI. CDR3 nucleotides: TGTGCCAGCTCACCTCAAATCACCGGGGAGCTGTTTTTT. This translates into CASSPQITGELFF.

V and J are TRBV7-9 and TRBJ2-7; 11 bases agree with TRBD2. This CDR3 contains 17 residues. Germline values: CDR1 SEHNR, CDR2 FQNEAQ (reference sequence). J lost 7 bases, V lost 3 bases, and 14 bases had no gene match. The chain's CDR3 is CASSFTSGSLKGFEQYF. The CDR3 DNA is TGTGCCAGCAGCTTTACTAGCGGGAGTTTAAAGGGGTTTGAGCAGTACTTC.

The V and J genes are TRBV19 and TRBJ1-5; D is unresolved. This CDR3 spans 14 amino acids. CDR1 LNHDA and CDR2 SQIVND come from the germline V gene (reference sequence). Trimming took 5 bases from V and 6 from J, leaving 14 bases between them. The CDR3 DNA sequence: TGTGCCAGTAGTGCTACCCCAGCGGGTCAGCCCCAGCATTTT. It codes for CASSATPAGQPQHF.

The CDR3 DNA reads TGTGCCAGCAGCCCCTTTAGCGGGGGGTCCTACGAGCAGTACTTC. Translating it yields CASSPFSGGSYEQYF. The V and J genes are TRBV11-2 and TRBJ2-7, with TRBD2 matching over 10 bases. The germline V gene has CDR1 SGHAT and CDR2 FQNNGV. The CDR3 has 15 amino acids. The V segment lost 5 bases and the J segment 1 base; nucleotides outside the gene matches: 5. Looking up the rest from reference TRBV11-2 and TRBJ2-7 gives the full variable domain: EAGVAQSPRYKIIEKRQSVAFWCNPISGHATLYWYQQILGQGPKLLIQFQNNGVVDDSQLPKDRFSAERLKGVDSTLKIQPAKLEDSAVYLCASSPFSGGSYEQYFGPGTRLTVT.